The 26 T cell receptor beta chains in this list originate from one sample, sequenced in a study of identical twins (dated by TCRdb to the mid-2010s). Library creation used 5' RACE. Sequencing was performed on an Illumina HiSeq 2000. The public reads were reprocessed in TCRdb via fastp at Q25 and MiXCR, keeping in-frame beta chains. Each CDR3 protein gets just one entry, which takes the most common genes and DNA from the rows behind it. The sample yields roughly 630,000 distinct CDR3 sequences; around 7.5% were counted once. 1.5% to 2% of the sample is in the top ten clones. Another study also made use of these data, one on yellow fever vaccine responses in identical twins.

Specimen: PBMCs. These receptors all stem from a woman aged 18-35 years in good health.

This clonotype came up many times. The chain couples TRBV29-1 to TRBJ2-1; TRBD2 matches 13 bases. After removal of 4 bases from V and 3 bases from J, the junction contained 12 bases not matched to a gene. Germline V gene data show CDR1 as SQVTM and CDR2 as ANQGSEA. The CDR3 extends over 18 amino acids. The CDR3 spells CSVGDGLAGVPLYNEQFF. For the CDR3, the DNA is TGCAGCGTTGGGGATGGACTAGCGGGAGTCCCCCTCTACAATGAGCAGTTCTTC.

This clonotype was counted many times. The chain couples TRBV18 to TRBJ2-1, with 8 bases that match TRBD2. V trimming: 4 bases; J trimming: 6 bases; junction bases outside the gene matches: 8. The germline gives CDR1 KGHSH, CDR2 LQKENI. The CDR3 runs 15 residues. The CDR3 here is CASSRNTAGANEQFF. CDR3 coding DNA: TGTGCCAGCTCACGCAACACAGCGGGAGCCAATGAGCAGTTCTTC.

This clonotype was seen repeatedly, ten times or more. The CDR3 sequence: CSARDRPGGDEQFF. CDR3 sequence (DNA): TGCAGTGCTAGAGATCGCCCCGGGGGCGATGAGCAGTTCTTC. The V call is TRBV20-1, the J call TRBJ2-1; either TRBD1 or TRBD2 may supply D (6 bases each). The CDR3 covers 14 residues. Germline V CDR1 and CDR2: DFQATT, SNEGSKA (reference sequence). Trimming left V 0 bases short and J 8 bases short, with 14 bases between.

V usage is TRBV2 and J usage is TRBJ2-5; D is ambiguous. The germline V and J ends were trimmed by 6 bases and 4 bases, with 12 bases remaining between them. CDR1 SNHLY and CDR2 FYNNEI come from the germline V gene. The CDR3 totals 13 residues. The CDR3 nucleotides read TGTGCCAGCAGCACTCGGAGAGCAGAGACCCAGTACTTC. Its protein is CASSTRRAETQYF.

The chain has TRBV5-1 and TRBJ2-3; 11 nucleotides agree with TRBD1. The CDR3 is 18 amino acids. J was trimmed by 4 bases and V by 3 bases; bases with no gene match: 13. Germline CDR1 reads SGHRS; CDR2 reads YFSETQ. CDR3 coding DNA: TGCGCCAGCAGCTCCAGGGGGGGGACAGGGGGATCGTCAGATACGCAGTATTTT. Its protein is CASSSRGGTGGSSDTQYF.

There are a few counts of this clonotype. The chain recombines TRBV7-9 with TRBJ2-1; TRBD2 matches at 11 bases. Germline V lookup: CDR1 SEHNR, CDR2 FQNEAQ (reference sequence). V lost 3 bases and J lost 6; bases outside the gene matches: 10. The CDR3 loop spans 17 amino acids. The CDR3, as DNA: TGTGCCAGCAGCTTTGGACTAGCGGGCTTTCGGCCCAATGAGCAGTTCTTC. Protein product: CASSFGLAGFRPNEQFF.

This chain links TRBV6-5 with TRBJ2-5; tentatively, D is TRBD1 (8 bases). There are 12 residues in the CDR3. Germline-derived CDR1 and CDR2 are MNHEY and SVGAGI. Trimming removed 10 bases at V and 5 bases at J, with 14 bases between. The CDR3 DNA reads TGTGCCACTGGACAGGGAGGGGAGACCCAGTACTTC. Translation: CATGQGGETQYF.

This clonotype was counted many times. The chain carries TRBV5-1 and TRBJ2-2, with no clear D. The V gene's germline CDR1 is SGHRS and CDR2 YFSETQ. This CDR3 is built from 13 residues. Trimming stripped 0 bases from V and 2 bases from J, with 2 bases between. CDR3 bases: TGCGCCAGCAGCTTGGGCAACACCGGGGAGCTGTTTTTT. Translated, it gives CASSLGNTGELFF.

This clonotype was seen ten or more times. The J gene is TRBJ2-7, the V gene TRBV29-1; D unresolved. The ends were cut back, 4 bases at V and 2 bases at J, with 12 bases in the middle. Germline CDR1 is SQVTM and CDR2 is ANQGSEA. This CDR3 comprises 13 residues. The CDR3 bases are TGCAGCGTTGTGTCAGGTGATCCCTACGAGCAGTACTTC. Residues: CSVVSGDPYEQYF.

The sample holds many counts of this clonotype. The rearrangement uses TRBV20-1 and TRBJ1-2; perhaps TRBD1 as D (6 bases). V lost 6 bases and J 10 bases, leaving 21 bases between the germline ends. Germline values: CDR1 DFQATT, CDR2 SNEGSKA (reference sequence). This CDR3 has 13 residues. CDR3 protein: CSAPSKGGSSYTF. DNA of the CDR3: TGCAGTGCGCCTTCCAAGGGGGGATCTTCCTACACCTTC.

This chain connects TRBV3-1 to TRBJ1-6; D is unclear. Germline V gives CDR1 LGHDT, CDR2 YNNKEL (reference sequence). This CDR3 region has 13 residues. The ends were cut back, 0 bases at V and 6 bases at J, with 3 bases in the middle. The CDR3 DNA sequence: TGTGCCAGCAGCCAAGAATTTAATTCACCCCTCCACTTT. Its protein is CASSQEFNSPLHF.

CDR3 sequence reads: CASSNIELKETQYF. The CDR3 DNA reads TGTGCCAGCAGCAATATTGAGTTAAAAGAGACCCAGTACTTC. J is TRBJ2-5 and V is TRBV21-1. TRBV21-1 is tagged as a pseudogene. This CDR3 is built from 14 residues.

The J gene is TRBJ2-7, the V gene TRBV11-1, with D possibly matching TRBD1 (5 bases). This CDR3 comprises 15 residues. Trimming shortened V by 6 bases and J by 5 bases, and 20 bases separated the two germline ends. Germline lookup yields CDR1 SGHAT and CDR2 FQDESV (reference sequence). DNA for the CDR3: TGTGCCAGCAGTACCAGACAGTTCCCTTGGAACGAGCAGTACTTC. It yields the protein CASSTRQFPWNEQYF.

The chain links TRBV19 to TRBJ1-2; TRBD1 is a possible D gene (5 bases). Germline V CDR1 and CDR2: LNHDA, SQIVND (reference sequence). The CDR3 is made up of 11 amino acids. The V end lost 6 bases, the J end lost 13 bases, and 15 bases lay between the germline ends. Written as DNA, the CDR3 is TGTGCCAGTAGGCTTGGGACCTTGGGCACCTTC. This codes for CASRLGTLGTF.

V is TRBV10-3 and J is TRBJ2-3; D gene unclear. V was clipped by 10 bases and J by 2 bases, with 16 bases between them. Per germline, CDR1 ENHRY and CDR2 SYGVKD. The CDR3 has 14 residues. CDR3 protein: CATARLLPTDTQYF. CDR3 in DNA: TGTGCCACCGCACGACTCCTTCCCACAGATACGCAGTATTTT.

Many counts were recorded for this clonotype. The chain is built from TRBV5-1 and TRBJ2-2; TRBD1 is a possible D gene (6 bases). The CDR3 consists of 14 residues. V shed 4 bases and J shed 2 bases, with 9 bases lying between them. The V gene's germline CDR1 is SGHRS and CDR2 YFSETQ. This chain's CDR3 is CASSMDRNTGELFF. CDR3 nucleotide sequence: TGCGCCAGCAGCATGGACAGAAACACCGGGGAGCTGTTTTTT.

The table lists this clonotype with many counts. The chain combines TRBV5-1 with TRBJ1-1, with a weak D call TRBD1 (5 bases). Germline V lookup: CDR1 SGHRS, CDR2 YFSETQ. Trimming stripped 1 base from V and 4 bases from J, with 11 bases between. CDR3 size: 14 residues. Written as DNA, the CDR3 is TGCGCCAGCAGCTTGAGTGGGACGGGCACTGAAGCTTTCTTT. This gives the protein CASSLSGTGTEAFF. The variable domain in full, with the rest retrieved from reference TRBV5-1 and TRBJ1-1, is KAGVTQTPRYLIKTRGQQVTLSCSPISGHRSVSWYQQTPGQGLQFLFEYFSETQRNKGNFPGRFSGRQFSNSRSEMNVSTLELGDSALYLCASSLSGTGTEAFFGQGTRLTVV.

This clonotype has a handful of counts. This chain connects TRBV7-2 to TRBJ2-5; D not certain. Germline lookup yields CDR1 SGHTA and CDR2 FQGNSA. Trimming took 6 bases from V and 4 from J, leaving 6 bases between them. The length of the CDR3 is 11 residues. The chain's CDR3 is CASRKAETQYF. CDR3 coding DNA: TGTGCCAGCAGAAAGGCAGAGACCCAGTACTTC.

This clonotype has a count of ten or more. The junction shows a germline mismatch at one end, possibly a read error. The chain employs TRBV5-1 and TRBJ2-1, with 9 bases lining up with TRBD2. Germline V gene sequence: CDR1 SGHRS, CDR2 YFSETQ. This CDR3 contains 15 residues. In DNA form, the CDR3 reads TGTGCCAGCAGCCTCCTAGCGGGGTCCTACAATGAGCAGTTCTTC. Its protein is CASSLLAGSYNEQFF.

This clonotype was seen at least ten times. The chain recombines TRBV27 with TRBJ2-2; D is uncertain. Trimming took 1 base from V and 2 from J, leaving 8 bases between them. The CDR3 runs to 15 residues. Germline-derived CDR1 and CDR2 are MNHEY and SMNVEV (reference sequence). This CDR3 is CASSLWAANTGELFF. The CDR3 nucleotides are TGTGCCAGCAGTTTATGGGCAGCTAACACCGGGGAGCTGTTTTTT.

The table lists this clonotype with many counts. The V and J genes are TRBV4-2 and TRBJ2-7, with D perhaps matching TRBD2 (6 bases). Germline assignment: CDR1 LGHNA and CDR2 YNFKEQ. Trimming left V 3 bases short and J 3 bases short, with 15 bases between. The CDR3 has 15 amino acids. The CDR3 loop is CASSQFSGSSYEQYF. The CDR3 DNA reads as TGTGCCAGCAGCCAGTTCTCCGGGAGTAGCTACGAGCAGTACTTC.

The chain employs TRBV28 and TRBJ2-7; D is unresolved. This CDR3 has 14 residues. The V gene's germline CDR1 is MDHEN and CDR2 SYDVKM. V was shortened by 6 bases and J by 7 bases, with 19 bases between the two germline ends. In nucleotides, the CDR3 is TGTGCCAGCAGCCCCTCGACGGGTCCCCGTGAGCAGTACGTC. This encodes CASSPSTGPREQYV.

The chain joins TRBV20-1 to TRBJ2-1; no clear D. V was cut by 6 bases and J by 7 bases, with 19 bases left in between. The V gene's germline CDR1 is DFQATT and CDR2 SNEGSKA (reference sequence). The CDR3 consists of 14 residues. This chain's CDR3 is CSAPASTMVNEQFF. The CDR3 DNA reads as TGCAGTGCCCCCGCCTCTACTATGGTGAATGAGCAGTTCTTC.

J is TRBJ2-7 and V is TRBV11-2; no clear D gene. The CDR3 is 13 amino acids. Germline CDR1 SGHAT, CDR2 FQNNGV. Between the trimmed V and J ends, which lost 5 bases and 7 bases, there was a span of 15 bases. The CDR3 DNA follows: TGTGCCAGCAGCCCGTCCCCCCTGGGGGAGCAGTACGTC. This codes for CASSPSPLGEQYV.

V is TRBV29-1 and J is TRBJ1-2; 8 nucleotides agree with TRBD1. This CDR3 is built from 13 residues. V trimming: 3 bases; J trimming: 2 bases; junction bases outside the gene matches: 2. Germline CDR1 SQVTM, CDR2 ANQGSEA. The CDR3 coding sequence is TGCAGCGTTGACAGGGACAGGAACTATGGCTACACCTTC. Its translation is CSVDRDRNYGYTF.

Ten or more counts support this clonotype. The chain employs TRBV12-3 or TRBV12-4 and TRBJ1-2; D gene unclear. The CDR3 contains 11 residues. V shed 6 bases and J shed 8 bases, with 10 bases lying between them. CDR3 loop: CASRGLGGYTF. For the CDR3, the DNA is TGTGCCAGCAGGGGGTTAGGCGGCTACACCTTC.